These T cell receptor beta chains were read from a single sample in a study of cytomegalovirus exposure and HLA in healthy donors. Generated by immunoSEQ multiplex PCR, the TCRdb table keeps only in-frame clones and is missing some. The top ten hold 1.5% to 2% of the sample, which has more than 150,000 clones, about three quarters seen once. The material sequenced was PBMCs. The receptors derive from a man aged 18 to 29 in good health and CMV-seronegative. Each CDR3 is given with its conserved first and last residue. Size values are once, few and many counts, or a class for expanded clones, and some rows have none.

>once|TRBV7-9|-
CASSLSGGYEQYF
>-|TRBV7-9|TRBJ2-6
CASSLGSLISGANVLTF
>-|TRBV6-4|TRBJ2-5
CASSGGRPTDQETQYF
>-|TRBV6-4|TRBJ2-1
CASRPRGQGLDEQFF
>-|TRBV27|TRBJ1-2
CASISLAGVSYGYTF
>-|TRBV5-8|TRBJ2-6
CASSRDRAGANVLTF
>once|TRBV9|TRBJ1-1
CASSVRLSGTEAFF
>-|TRBV5-1|TRBJ2-1
CASRSGHLNNEQFF
>-|TRBV10-3|TRBJ2-7
CATLTSGSHEQYF
>-|TRBV19|TRBJ1-1
CASSTTTSNTEAFF
>-|TRBV27|TRBJ1-6
CASRHPGQLNSPLHF
>-|TRBV19|TRBJ1-2
CASSIGAGLNYGYTF
>-|TRBV6-1|TRBJ2-4
CASSEMGRANIQYF
>-|TRBV18|TRBJ2-5
CASSPGGAGTQYF
>-|TRBV11-3|TRBJ2-7
CASSLDRVSVRSYEQYF
>once|TRBV18|TRBJ2-3
CASSPRTLAQYF
>-|TRBV30|TRBJ1-1
CAGKDQGVNTEAFF
>-|TRBV2|TRBJ1-5
CASRAGETYQPQHF
>-|TRBV7-2|TRBJ2-3
CASSLLAGGPTDTQYF
>-|TRBV2|TRBJ2-5
CASSEDRGYQETQYF
>-|TRBV5-4|TRBJ2-7
CASSGQGESYEQYF
>-|TRBV9|TRBJ2-3
CASSSQTGTSGGIADTQYF
>-|TRBV7-6|TRBJ2-3
CASSRRGTGELSSTDTQYF
>-|TRBV7-9|TRBJ2-5
CASSQGQGYQETQYF
>-|TRBV5-6|TRBJ2-1
CASSLALAVSYNEQFF
>-|TRBV11-2|TRBJ2-7
CASSPRLAGSYEQYF
>-|TRBV6-1|TRBJ2-1
CASSEVGQGGNEQFF
>-|TRBV5-1|TRBJ1-3
CASSSISGNTIYF
>-|TRBV29-1|TRBJ1-2
CSVRGQGHYGYTF
>-|TRBV6-5|TRBJ1-4
CASADGGTGDEKLFF
>once|TRBV4-1|TRBJ2-7
CASSRVATGRGSYEQYF
>-|TRBV18|TRBJ2-3
CASSPRPGGLTDTQYF
>-|TRBV6-6|TRBJ1-3
CASTTGNTIYF
>-|TRBV19|TRBJ1-1
CASSQGANTEAFF
>once|TRBV4-1|TRBJ2-2
CASSHFQGGELFF
>-|TRBV6-4|TRBJ2-5
CASSELAGVGETQYF
>-|TRBV28|TRBJ1-5
CASLYGNQPQHF
>-|TRBV5-1|TRBJ2-5
CASRGGTSGEETQYF
>-|TRBV9|TRBJ2-2
CASSVAGTGELFF
>once|TRBV4-1|TRBJ1-1
CASSHFTGGTEAFF
>few|TRBV6-1|TRBJ2-2
CAVRRGHWGGELFF
>-|TRBV6-6|TRBJ1-4
CASSYNRVRTNEKLFF
>-|TRBV10-3|TRBJ2-5
CATTPAREETQYF
>-|TRBV6-6|TRBJ2-7
CASSYSELEQYF
>few|TRBV5-4|TRBJ2-2
CASSLAAQGNPGELFF
>once|TRBV9|TRBJ2-7
CASSPPGGSWYEQYF
>-|TRBV6-5|TRBJ1-1
CASSYSGQMNTEAFF
>-|TRBV2|TRBJ2-5
CASTPSRGRETQYF
>-|TRBV28|TRBJ1-1
CASSFRGGQPNSRAFF
>once|TRBV27|-
CASWGQDSYEQYF
>-|TRBV7-9|TRBJ1-5
CSSSPGTGGSNQPQHF
>-|TRBV10-3|TRBJ2-1
CAIRAGGTGNNEQFF
>few|TRBV19|TRBJ1-5
CASIEGGGSQPQHF
>few|TRBV25-1|TRBJ2-7
CASSPIFGEQYF